These 25 T cell receptor beta chains were sequenced from one sample in a study of shared clonotypes between healthy human individuals. CD8 cells classed as naive were CD45RO-negative and positively selected for CCR7, excluding terminally differentiated effector memory CD45RA+ cells. Clones were sequenced by immunoSEQ multiplex PCR, and TCRdb holds only the in-frame ones, with some missing. Among nearly 2 million clones listed, about 95% were seen once. Input material: naive CD8+ T cells sorted from blood. These TCRs come from a man aged 18 to 29 in good health.

CDR3 sequence (DNA): TGTGCCAGCACCCTACAGGGATCTTCTAATGAAAAACTGTTTTTT. Translated, it gives CASTLQGSSNEKLFF. The J gene is TRBJ1-4, the V gene TRBV27; TRBD1 might be the D (6 bases). There are 15 residues in the CDR3. Between the trimmed V and J ends, which lost 7 bases and 3 bases, there was a span of 15 bases. Germline assignment: CDR1 MNHEY and CDR2 SMNVEV (reference sequence). The full variable domain, its missing parts supplied by reference TRBV27 and TRBJ1-4, is EAQVTQNPRYLITVTGKKLTVTCSQNMNHEYMSWYRQDPGLGLRQIYYSMNVEVTDKGDVPEGYKVSRKEKRNFPLILESPSPNQTSLYFCASTLQGSSNEKLFFGSGTQLSVL.

This rearrangement joins TRBV4-1 to TRBJ2-5, with unresolved D. Trimming took off 1 base at V and 5 bases at J, with 8 bases between the two ends. Looked up from germline, CDR1 is MGHRA and CDR2 is YSYEKL. The CDR3 extends over 13 amino acids. CDR3 DNA sequence: TGCGCCAGCAGCCAAGCTGAGTTGGAGACCCAGTACTTC. Its protein product is CASSQAELETQYF.

V is TRBV2 and J is TRBJ1-4; D is unresolved. There are 14 residues in the CDR3. From germline, CDR1 is SNHLY and CDR2 FYNNEI. V lost 5 bases to trimming and J lost 2 bases, with 9 bases between them. The CDR3 DNA follows: TGTGCCAGCAGTCGGACCGGCACTAATGAAAAACTGTTTTTT. It encodes CASSRTGTNEKLFF.

This chain joins TRBV7-8 and TRBJ2-5; D gene ambiguous. CDR3 length equals 14 residues. CDR1 is SGHVS, CDR2 FQNEAQ, per germline. Trimming removed 0 bases from V and 0 bases from J, with 5 bases in between. The CDR3 nucleotides are TGTGCCAGCAGCTTAGCAGGGTACCAAGAGACCCAGTACTTC. Protein product: CASSLAGYQETQYF.

V and J are TRBV14 and TRBJ1-1, with 8 nucleotides matching TRBD1. The CDR3 spans 14 residues. Germline V CDR1 and CDR2: SGHDN, FVKESK. J was trimmed by 7 bases and V by 0 bases; bases with no gene match: 4. Written as DNA, the CDR3 is TGTGCCAGCAGCCAAGATTATGGACAGGGTGAAGCTTTCTTT. It codes for CASSQDYGQGEAFF.

The chain joins TRBV2 to TRBJ1-1, with 10 bases aligning to TRBD1. This CDR3 contains 17 residues. Trimming took 2 bases from V and 2 from J; bases not matched to a gene: 8. Germline CDR1 and CDR2: SNHLY and FYNNEI. CDR3 DNA sequence: TGTGCCAGCAGTGAAACGACAGGGGGCAGGAGAAACACTGAAGCTTTCTTT. Protein: CASSETTGGRRNTEAFF.

This clone occurred once. The DNA of the CDR3 is TGCGCCAGCAGCGGCCCTCCCGGCCGACTAAGCACAGATACGCAGTATTTT. Translating gives CASSGPPGRLSTDTQYF. The rearrangement links TRBV5-1 to TRBJ2-3; D possibly corresponds to TRBD2 (5 bases). V shed 4 bases and J shed 0 bases, with 18 bases lying between them. From germline, CDR1 is SGHRS and CDR2 YFSETQ. The CDR3 covers 17 residues.

This clone has only a few counts. Other DNA sequences from this sample encode an identical CDR3 as well. V is TRBV7-9 and J is TRBJ2-7, with a weak D call TRBD1 (6 bases). The CDR3 runs to 13 residues. V gave up 4 bases and J gave up 3 bases, with 10 bases separating them. Germline CDR1 reads SEHNR; CDR2 reads FQNEAQ (reference sequence). In DNA form, the CDR3 reads TGTGCCAGCAGCTCCGGACAGAACTACGAGCAGTACTTC. Translating it yields CASSSGQNYEQYF.

This clone was recorded once. The rearrangement uses TRBV7-2 and TRBJ2-7; 8 bases fit TRBD1. Germline CDR1 reads SGHTA; CDR2 reads FQGNSA. The V segment lost 3 bases and the J segment 7 bases; nucleotides outside the gene matches: 5. The CDR3 has 13 amino acids. The CDR3 region has the DNA TGTGCCAGCAGCTTGTGGACAGGGTGGGAGCAGTACTTC. Translation gives CASSLWTGWEQYF.

The chain uses TRBV7-9 and TRBJ1-2; possibly TRBD1 for D (6 bases). The V gene's germline CDR1 is SEHNR and CDR2 FQNEAQ (reference sequence). The CDR3 length is 13 residues. V gave up 5 bases and J gave up 3 bases, with 10 bases separating them. CDR3 nucleotide sequence: TGTGCCAGCAGCCCGAGGACAGACTATGGCTACACCTTC. It is translated as CASSPRTDYGYTF.

As to this clone: The sample carries other DNA sequences with the same CDR3. The chain couples TRBV7-6 to TRBJ2-7; TRBD1 might be the D (5 bases). V was shortened by 2 bases and J by 4 bases, with 9 bases between the two germline ends. The CDR3 runs to 13 residues. Germline CDR1 SGHVS, CDR2 FNYEAQ. The CDR3 protein is CASSLQGKYEQYF. CDR3 DNA sequence: TGTGCCAGCAGCTTACAGGGAAAATACGAGCAGTACTTC. Using reference TRBV7-6 and TRBJ2-7 for the parts outside the CDR3, the full variable domain is GAGVSQSPRYKVTKRGQDVALRCDPISGHVSLYWYRQALGQGPEFLTYFNYEAQQDKSGLPNDRFSAERPEGSISTLTIQRTEQRDSAMYRCASSLQGKYEQYFGPGTRLTVT.

The rearrangement uses TRBV7-2 and TRBJ1-1, with D perhaps matching TRBD1 (5 bases). The length of the CDR3 is 15 residues. Germline values: CDR1 SGHTA, CDR2 FQGNSA. Trimming took 3 bases from V and 0 from J, leaving 11 bases between them. This CDR3 reads CASSLFGAMNTEAFF. The CDR3 region has the DNA TGTGCCAGCAGCTTGTTTGGGGCCATGAACACTGAAGCTTTCTTT.

V gene TRBV14 combines with J gene TRBJ1-5; D is unclear. CDR3 size: 15 residues. The V gene lost 2 bases and the J gene lost 5 bases, with 13 bases spanning the gap. CDR1 and CDR2 (germline): SGHDN, FVKESK. CDR3 in amino acids: CASSQRQKNHQPQHF. For the CDR3, the DNA is TGTGCCAGCAGCCAAAGGCAGAAGAATCATCAGCCCCAGCATTTT.

The chain recombines TRBV4-3 with TRBJ1-1; perhaps TRBD1 as D (5 bases). Germline V gene lookup returns CDR1 LGHNA and CDR2 YSLEER. V was trimmed by 0 bases and J by 4 bases, leaving 12 bases between them. This CDR3 is 15 amino acids long. CDR3 in amino acids: CASSQDGRGGTEAFF. The CDR3 region has the DNA TGCGCCAGCAGCCAAGATGGAAGGGGCGGCACTGAAGCTTTCTTT.

The chain carries TRBV7-8 and TRBJ1-2; 7 bases line up with TRBD1. Germline CDR1 is SGHVS and CDR2 is FQNEAQ. V was pared by 3 bases and J by 1 base, with 8 bases of the junction left unmatched. CDR3 size: 16 residues. The CDR3 protein is CASSFIAGQINYGYTF. CDR3 DNA: TGTGCCAGCAGCTTTATAGCGGGACAGATTAACTATGGCTACACCTTC.

The chain recombines TRBV28 with TRBJ2-2, with 9 bases fitting TRBD2. The CDR3 length is 18 residues. Germline trimming cut 3 bases from V and 7 bases from J; bases unmatched to any gene: 15. In germline, CDR1 is MDHEN, CDR2 SYDVKM. The CDR3 DNA sequence: TGTGCCAGCAGTTTCCCCAGCAGCGGGGGGTTGGTGGACGGGGAGCTGTTTTTT. Translating it yields CASSFPSSGGLVDGELFF. The variable domain in full, with the rest retrieved from reference TRBV28 and TRBJ2-2, is DVKVTQSSRYLVKRTGEKVFLECVQDMDHENMFWYRQDPGLGLRLIYFSYDVKMKEKGDIPEGYSVSREKKERFSLILESASTNQTSMYLCASSFPSSGGLVDGELFFGEGSRLTVL.

J is TRBJ2-5 and V is TRBV7-6; D gene uncertain. The CDR3 is 12 amino acids. CDR1 SGHVS and CDR2 FNYEAQ come from the germline V gene. Trimming removed 4 bases at V and 5 bases at J, with 8 bases between. The CDR3 DNA reads TGTGCCAGCAGCTCGACTTGGGAGACCCAGTACTTC. The encoded protein is CASSSTWETQYF.

This chain joins TRBV18 and TRBJ1-2; no reliable D call. V shed 4 bases and J shed 1 base, with 1 base lying between them. The CDR3 sequence is 11 residues long. Germline loops: CDR1 KGHSH, CDR2 LQKENI. The DNA for the CDR3 is TGTGCCAGCTCACTTAACTATGGCTACACCTTC. Protein: CASSLNYGYTF. The full variable domain, completed using reference TRBV18 and TRBJ1-2, is NAGVMQNPRHLVRRRGQEARLRCSPMKGHSHVYWYRQLPEEGLKFMVYLQKENIIDESGMPKERFSAEFPKEGPSILRIQQVVRGDSAAYFCASSLNYGYTFGSGTRLTVV.

This rearrangement joins TRBV10-3 to TRBJ2-2, with 8 bases that match TRBD1. CDR3 length: 17 residues. The V gene end was trimmed by 2 bases and the J gene end by 4 bases; junction bases not matched to a gene: 9. The germline CDR1 and CDR2 sequences are ENHRY and SYGVKD. Here the CDR3 DNA reads TGTGCCATCAGTGAGCCCTACAGGGGGAAAGGCACCGGGGAGCTGTTTTTT. Protein product: CAISEPYRGKGTGELFF.

CDR3 sequence: CASSLSQVDSSYEQYF. The CDR3 region has the DNA TGTGCCAGCAGTTTATCCCAGGTGGACAGCTCCTACGAGCAGTACTTC. V usage is TRBV27 and J usage is TRBJ2-7; D possibly corresponds to TRBD1 (6 bases). Trimming cost V 0 bases and J 0 bases, with 12 bases left between them. CDR1 and CDR2 (germline): MNHEY, SMNVEV (reference sequence). CDR3 length: 16 residues.

As concerns this clone: In the same sample, other DNA sequences code for this CDR3. V usage is TRBV6-6 and J usage is TRBJ1-1; no clear D gene. The V gene lost 0 bases and the J gene lost 3 bases, with 8 bases spanning the gap. This CDR3 comprises 14 residues. Germline V lookup: CDR1 MNHNY, CDR2 SVGAGI (reference sequence). CDR3 nucleotide sequence: TGTGCCAGCAGTTACTCAGAGGGCGACACTGAAGCTTTCTTT. It is translated as CASSYSEGDTEAFF.

The V gene is TRBV9, the J gene TRBJ1-6; the match to TRBD1 covers 8 bases. CDR1 is SGDLS, CDR2 YYNGEE, per germline. V gave up 2 bases and J gave up 7 bases; unmatched junction bases: 5. CDR3 length: 15 amino acids. The CDR3 sequence is CASSVSDRVNSPLHF. CDR3 coding DNA: TGTGCCAGCAGCGTCTCGGACAGGGTAAATTCACCCCTCCACTTT.

V is TRBV18 and J is TRBJ2-7, with 8 positions matching TRBD1. Germline CDR1 KGHSH, CDR2 LQKENI. The ends lost 2 bases at V and 2 bases at J; junction bases unmatched: 2. CDR3 length: 14 amino acids. In DNA, the CDR3 is TGTGCCAGCTCACCAGGCAGGGGGCCCTACGAGCAGTACTTC. Protein product: CASSPGRGPYEQYF.

The chain carries TRBV27 and TRBJ2-3, with D possibly matching TRBD2 (6 bases). Germline V gene sequence: CDR1 MNHEY, CDR2 SMNVEV (reference sequence). The V end lost 8 bases, the J end lost 1 base, and 16 bases lay between the germline ends. The CDR3 length is 15 residues. In nucleotides, the CDR3 is TGTGCCAGCCAGGGAGGACCACCTCGCACAGATACGCAGTATTTT. Translation: CASQGGPPRTDTQYF.

The chain uses TRBV27 and TRBJ2-1; D uncertain. Germline CDR1 is MNHEY and CDR2 is SMNVEV (reference sequence). The CDR3 has 14 residues. Trimming removed 4 bases from V and 1 base from J, with 8 bases in between. In DNA, the CDR3 is TGTGCCAGCAGTTCTCTTCATTCCTACAATGAGCAGTTCTTC. Translating gives CASSSLHSYNEQFF.